The next 20 T cell receptor beta chains were all read from a single sample in a study of T cells in tumors after PD-1 blockade. Only in-frame clones appear in the TCRdb table, and some are missing; sequencing was by immunoSEQ multiplex PCR. The sample shows 40,000 to 55,000 clones, 75% to 80% of them seen only once. Sequenced material: PBMCs, taken before anti-PD-1 treatment. The receptors derive from a human donor with basal cell carcinoma.

V is TRBV27 and J is TRBJ2-7, with 12 nucleotides matching TRBD1. The CDR3 is made up of 15 amino acids. V lost 3 bases and J lost 6; bases outside the gene matches: 6. Germline V gene data show CDR1 as MNHEY and CDR2 as SMNVEV (reference sequence). Here the CDR3 reads CASSLVGTGGFEQYF. Here the CDR3 DNA reads TGTGCCAGCAGTTTGGTCGGGACAGGGGGCTTCGAGCAGTACTTC.

This clone has more than one count but fewer than ten. The chain recombines TRBV19 with TRBJ1-2; 8 bases are shared with TRBD1. Trimming removed 4 bases from V and 6 bases from J; junction bases left unmatched: 7. This CDR3 contains 14 residues. Germline V CDR1 and CDR2: LNHDA, SQIVND (reference sequence). The CDR3 region is CASSTSKTGDGYTF. For the CDR3, the DNA is TGTGCCAGTAGTACCTCTAAGACAGGGGATGGCTACACCTTC.

The V and J genes are TRBV7-2 and TRBJ1-5; TRBD1 might be the D (6 bases). The CDR3 loop spans 16 amino acids. V lost 1 base, J lost 4 bases, and 14 bases lay in between. Germline V CDR1 and CDR2: SGHTA, FQGNSA. The CDR3 loop reads CASSLGVERGNQPQHF. CDR3 sequence (DNA): TGTGCCAGCAGCTTAGGTGTAGAAAGGGGGAATCAGCCCCAGCATTTT.

V and J are TRBV7-2 and TRBJ2-7, with D tentatively TRBD1 (6 bases). The V gene's germline CDR1 is SGHTA and CDR2 FQGNSA. V was trimmed by 5 bases and J by 0 bases, leaving 14 bases between them. The CDR3 is 15 residues long. CDR3 nucleotide sequence: TGTGCCAGCAGCAGAAGTACAGGGAGCTCCTACGAGCAGTACTTC. Translated: CASSRSTGSSYEQYF.

V usage is TRBV7-8 and J usage is TRBJ2-5; D is ambiguous. Trimming stripped 5 bases from V and 4 bases from J, with 11 bases between. CDR1 and CDR2 (germline): SGHVS, FQNEAQ. This CDR3 comprises 13 residues. DNA of the CDR3: TGTGCCAGCAGCCCCTCGATAGGAGAGACCCAGTACTTC. Its translation is CASSPSIGETQYF.

The chain carries TRBV6-4 and TRBJ1-6; TRBD1 might be the D (5 bases). CDR1 and CDR2 (germline): MRHNA, SNTAGT. Trimming took 0 bases from V and 10 from J, leaving 10 bases between them. The CDR3 runs 14 residues. The CDR3 sequence is CASSDSRGGSPLHF. The DNA of the CDR3 is TGTGCCAGCAGTGACTCGAGGGGAGGATCACCCCTCCACTTT.

This rearrangement joins TRBV5-1 to TRBJ2-6; 9 bases map to TRBD2. Germline values: CDR1 SGHRS, CDR2 YFSETQ. The CDR3 is 18 residues long. The V segment lost 0 bases and the J segment 0 bases; nucleotides outside the gene matches: 4. As DNA, the CDR3 is TGCGCCAGCAGCTTGGTTGGTAGCGGGAGCTCTGGGGCCAACGTCCTGACTTTC. The encoded protein is CASSLVGSGSSGANVLTF.

The chain carries TRBV5-4 and TRBJ1-2; no clear D gene. V lost 4 bases and J lost 5, with 18 bases in between. Germline CDR1 is SGHNT and CDR2 is YYREEE (reference sequence). This CDR3 comprises 15 residues. The CDR3 loop is CASSPTFLSEYGYTF. CDR3 bases: TGTGCCAGCAGCCCTACTTTTCTATCTGAATATGGCTACACCTTC.

The chain employs TRBV6-1 and TRBJ2-1, with TRBD2 matching over 10 bases. Germline V CDR1 and CDR2: MNHNS, SASEGT. Germline trimming cut 2 bases from V and 9 bases from J; bases unmatched to any gene: 7. This CDR3 is built from 15 residues. This chain's CDR3 is CASSETSGVTSEQFF. CDR3 DNA sequence: TGTGCCAGCAGTGAAACTAGCGGGGTAACCAGTGAGCAGTTCTTC.

In DNA, the CDR3 is TGTGCCAGCAGCCTTGATGGAGGACCCTATGGCTACACCTTC. Translating gives CASSLDGGPYGYTF. The genes are TRBV7-6 and TRBJ1-2; the D is unclear. This CDR3 contains 14 residues. Trimming took 5 bases from V and 4 from J, leaving 14 bases between them. Germline V gene sequence: CDR1 SGHVS, CDR2 FNYEAQ.

V gene TRBV28 combines with J gene TRBJ1-6; tentatively, D is TRBD1 (6 bases). Germline CDR1 and CDR2: MDHEN and SYDVKM. V shed 6 bases and J shed 14 bases, with 23 bases lying between them. The CDR3 runs to 15 residues. The CDR3 loop is CASSPRGTDKRALHF. The CDR3 DNA follows: TGTGCCAGCAGCCCTAGGGGGACGGATAAAAGGGCCCTCCACTTT.

The chain joins TRBV14 to TRBJ2-7; TRBD1 or TRBD2 may be the D gene (5 bases each). Germline CDR1 and CDR2: SGHDN and FVKESK. This CDR3 is 14 amino acids long. V lost 4 bases and J 3 bases, leaving 13 bases between the germline ends. CDR3 DNA sequence: TGTGCCAGCAGCCCATCGGGACCGGTCTACGAGCAGTACTTC. Amino acids: CASSPSGPVYEQYF. The variable domain in full, with the rest retrieved from reference TRBV14 and TRBJ2-7, is EAGVTQFPSHSVIEKGQTVTLRCDPISGHDNLYWYRRVMGKEIKFLLHFVKESKQDESGMPNNRFLAERTGGTYSTLKVQPAELEDSGVYFCASSPSGPVYEQYFGPGTRLTVT.

The DNA for the CDR3 is TGTGCCAGTAGTTCCGGGACACCTTTCGGGGAGACCCAGTACTTC. Amino acids: CASSSGTPFGETQYF. This chain joins TRBV19 and TRBJ2-5; TRBD1 is a possible D gene (6 bases). From germline, CDR1 is LNHDA and CDR2 SQIVND (reference sequence). Trimming left V 5 bases short and J 5 bases short, with 18 bases between. The CDR3 is 15 amino acids.

The genes are TRBV10-3 and TRBJ1-1; possibly TRBD1 for D (5 bases). The CDR3 loop spans 16 amino acids. V dropped 4 bases and J dropped 0 bases, with 15 bases sitting between them. Germline V gene sequence: CDR1 ENHRY, CDR2 SYGVKD. CDR3 DNA sequence: TGTGCCATCAGTGGGGGCCTGGTGAGTATGAACACTGAAGCTTTCTTT. This sequence encodes CAISGGLVSMNTEAFF.

The V gene is TRBV2, the J gene TRBJ2-6; D is possibly TRBD1 (5 bases). The V and J ends lost 6 bases and 1 base respectively, with 19 bases between them. The CDR3 length is 18 residues. The germline V gene has CDR1 SNHLY and CDR2 FYNNEI. The DNA for the CDR3 is TGTGCCAGCAGGTTTGGTATCCAGGGAACTTCTGGGGCCAACGTCCTGACTTTC. Encoded protein: CASRFGIQGTSGANVLTF.

CDR3 protein: CASSLSGQGAHEQYF. The CDR3 bases are TGTGCCAGCAGCTTGTCCGGTCAGGGGGCGCACGAGCAGTACTTC. This chain connects TRBV5-6 to TRBJ2-7; 8 nucleotides agree with TRBD1. CDR1 SGHDT and CDR2 YYEEEE come from the germline V gene. With V trimmed by 1 base and J by 5 bases, 8 bases remained unmatched. CDR3 length: 15 residues. The whole variable domain, filled in from reference TRBV5-6 and TRBJ2-7, reads DAGVTQSPTHLIKTRGQQVTLRCSPKSGHDTVSWYQQALGQGPQFIFQYYEEEERQRGNFPDRFSGHQFPNYSSELNVNALLLGDSALYLCASSLSGQGAHEQYFGPGTRLTVT.

The chain employs TRBV7-9 and TRBJ2-5; 8 bases map to TRBD1. The germline V gene has CDR1 SEHNR and CDR2 FQNEAQ (reference sequence). The CDR3 runs 16 residues. J lost 2 bases, V lost 2 bases, and 7 bases had no gene match. The CDR3 here is CASSLKTGTGQETQYF. The CDR3 nucleotides are TGTGCCAGCAGCTTAAAAACCGGGACAGGACAAGAGACCCAGTACTTC.

A few counts support this clone. The chain combines TRBV2 with TRBJ2-1, with 9 bases identical to TRBD2. The V gene's germline CDR1 is SNHLY and CDR2 FYNNEI. V lost 11 bases and J lost 8; bases outside the gene matches: 13. The CDR3 loop spans 14 amino acids. The CDR3 region is CAGEASGMIDEQFF. CDR3 coding DNA: TGTGCCGGGGAGGCTAGCGGGATGATCGATGAGCAGTTCTTC. The complete variable domain, with remaining parts taken from reference TRBV2 and TRBJ2-1, reads EPEVTQTPSHQVTQMGQEVILRCVPISNHLYFYWYRQILGQKVEFLVSFYNNEISEKSEIFDDQFSVERPDGSNFTLKIRSTKLEDSAMYFCAGEASGMIDEQFFGPGTRLTVL.

The chain joins TRBV18 to TRBJ1-4; D remains ambiguous. V was cut by 0 bases and J by 8 bases, with 10 bases left in between. Germline assignment: CDR1 KGHSH and CDR2 LQKENI. CDR3 size: 14 residues. The CDR3, as DNA: TGTGCCAGCTCACCACCGGCCATACGGGAAAAACTGTTTTTT. Translating gives CASSPPAIREKLFF.

This clone was found once. The gene calls are TRBV18 and TRBJ2-2; the D is unclear. The V gene lost 3 bases and the J gene lost 1 base, with 9 bases spanning the gap. Germline CDR1 and CDR2: KGHSH and LQKENI. The CDR3 has 15 residues. The CDR3 loop is CASSPSSRNTGELFF. CDR3 DNA sequence: TGTGCCAGCTCACCTTCTTCCAGGAACACCGGGGAGCTGTTTTTT.